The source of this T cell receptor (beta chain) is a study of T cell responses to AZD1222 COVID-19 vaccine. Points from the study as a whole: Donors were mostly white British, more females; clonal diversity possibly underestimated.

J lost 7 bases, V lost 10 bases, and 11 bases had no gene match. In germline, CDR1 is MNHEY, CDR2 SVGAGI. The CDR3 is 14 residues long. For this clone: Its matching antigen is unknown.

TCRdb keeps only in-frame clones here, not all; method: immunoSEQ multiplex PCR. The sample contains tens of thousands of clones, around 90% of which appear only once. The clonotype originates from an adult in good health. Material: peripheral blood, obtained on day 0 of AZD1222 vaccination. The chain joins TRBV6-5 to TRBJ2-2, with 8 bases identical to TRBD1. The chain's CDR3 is CATTNRGYGGELFF. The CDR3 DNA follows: TGTGCCACCACTAACAGGGGGTATGGCGGGGAGCTGTTTTTT.